The present T cell receptor beta chain was sequenced within a study of blood T cell repertoires in COVID-19 (dated by TCRdb to 2020 to 2022). With regard to the full study: Samples from collaborators originated in the United States, Italy and Spain and spanned both the acute and convalescent phases of COVID-19. The prospective study material was composed of cDNA or gDNA derived from T cells, B-cell-depleted T cells, or PBMCs. The dataset comprised deeply sampled blood TCRbeta repertoires from subjects exposed to, actively infected with, or recovered from COVID-19. The repertoires were released in a freely available public database intended as a resource for research on the immune response to SARS-CoV-2. Samples came from the ongoing ImmuneRACE study (first 160 participants) plus 1,254 subjects from 6 global collaborators. Nearly every sample came with metadata listing a de-identified subject ID, COVID-19 status, age in years and sex. HLA class I and class II types, where available, came from metadata supplied by the sample provider rather than from assay-based typing.

TCRbeta CDR3 regions were amplified from genomic DNA by means of the immunoSEQ Assay, a bias-controlled multiplex PCR. The paper's processing steps were these. Within the assay, amplification of reference gene primers was used to estimate how many nucleated cells each sample contained. Sequence reads were collapsed and filtered to measure the absolute abundance of every unique TCRbeta CDR3 rearrangement. Productive Simpson clonality was computed per sample as the square root of Simpson's diversity index over productive rearrangements. The source is immuneACCESS, and TCRdb retained only in-frame sequences with V and J called. Part of the clones is not carried over; for the studies checked, unresolved V genes explain less than half of this, and the remainder is unexplained. V and J calls and clone size follow that table, whereas D and trimming were derived from the DNA. Recorded for this sample are under 300,000 clones; roughly 80% of them occurred a single time. The top ten clonotypes cover about 4% of the sample.

Turning to this clone: The antigen it recognizes is unknown. The input lacks base qualities; no much larger clone sits a single base away.

Each collaborating institution followed its own protocols to collect whole blood in K2EDTA tubes. Collaborator samples were shipped for TCRbeta analysis as frozen whole blood, isolated PBMCs, or DNA extracted from either sample type. The investigation overall reported the following: How much clinical and demographic metadata was included differed by source and by participant, and the metadata was provided uncurated.

V is shortened by 4 bases, J by 0 bases, and the region joining them spans 11 bases. CDR1 and CDR2 are read off the germline V gene as LGHNA and YNFKEQ. There are 15 amino acids in the CDR3, from cysteine to phenylalanine inclusive. Just CDR3 DNA is preserved here, 45 bases in frame from base 1. The TCR originated in a woman between 40 and 50 years old with active or convalescent COVID-19. This chain joins TRBV4-2 to TRBJ2-3, with no confident D gene call. Material for sequencing was peripheral blood. The base sequence is TGTGCCAGCAGCCTACTCCTGACTAGCACAGATACGCAGTATTTT. Its translation is CASSLLLTSTDTQYF.